The clone carrying this T cell receptor (beta chain) has ten or more counts. TCRdb redid the calling of the reads with MiXCR, one entry per CDR3 protein. This sample has fewer than 80,000 distinct CDR3 sequences; approximately 3.7% occur once, and the top ten carry under 6%. This sample was taken from a study of T cell repertoires in cytomegalovirus infection. This CDR3 comprises 18 residues. V was clipped by 5 bases and J by 6 bases, with 28 bases between them. CDR1 is SGHAT and CDR2 is FQNNGV in the germline V gene. The TCR originated in a human donor in good health (CMV status not recorded). Some clones in this sample may be carry-over from other donors' samples. The rearrangement joins TRBV11-2 to TRBJ1-1; D is ambiguous. Input material: PBMCs. The CDR3: CASSPVGSVSALASEAFF. The CDR3, as DNA: TGTGCCAGCAGCCCCGTCGGGTCTGTTTCAGCCCTGGCCTCTGAAGCTTTCTTT.